The 21 T cell receptor beta chains below were found in one sample sequenced in a study of blood T cells in healthy people across ages. The use of a sample-barcoded 5' primer and a J-beta primer mix characterized a second PCR of roughly 6 to 11 cycles. TCRdb re-derived calls from the 5' RACE reads in MiXCR, one entry per CDR3 protein. The sample lists approximately 1.5 million distinct CDR3 sequences; 40% to 45% were seen once. Sequencing input: blood. These receptors all come from a young woman in good health.

The chain carries TRBV6-5 and TRBJ1-4, with D hard to call. CDR1 is MNHEY, CDR2 SVGAGI, per germline. Deletions cut 6 bases from V and 5 bases from J, with 4 bases between. The CDR3 sequence is 11 residues long. In DNA, the CDR3 is TGTGCCAGCAGGAAAAATGAAAAACTGTTTTTT. It codes for CASRKNEKLFF.

This clonotype has a handful of counts. J is TRBJ2-7 and V is TRBV20-1; TRBD2 matches at 7 bases. Unmatched junction bases numbered 5, after V lost 3 bases and J lost 3 bases. This CDR3 has 13 residues. Germline assignment: CDR1 DFQATT and CDR2 SNEGSKA (reference sequence). CDR3 bases: TGCAGTGCTAGCCGCGGGGGAAACTACGAGCAGTACTTC. Translated: CSASRGGNYEQYF.

This clonotype was recorded once. The V call is TRBV6-5, the J call TRBJ1-2; D call uncertain. This CDR3 has 15 amino acids. V was trimmed by 7 bases and J by 1 base, leaving 16 bases between them. Germline loops: CDR1 MNHEY, CDR2 SVGAGI. CDR3 in amino acids: CASTSIEEVNYGYTF. DNA for the CDR3: TGTGCCAGCACCTCGATAGAAGAAGTTAACTATGGCTACACCTTC.

Only a few counts were recorded for this clonotype. The chain links TRBV6-5 to TRBJ1-2; maybe TRBD1 (6 bases). Trimming cost V 5 bases and J 3 bases, with 16 bases left between them. The CDR3 length is 15 residues. CDR1 is MNHEY, CDR2 SVGAGI, per germline. The CDR3 region is CASSRPGASDYGYTF. For the CDR3, the DNA is TGTGCCAGCAGTCGCCCGGGGGCGAGTGACTATGGCTACACCTTC.

V usage is TRBV30 and J usage is TRBJ2-1, with D perhaps TRBD2 (6 bases). Looked up from germline, CDR1 is GTSNPN and CDR2 is SVGIG (reference sequence). This CDR3 is built from 14 residues. The V end lost 0 bases, the J end lost 9 bases, and 15 bases lay between the germline ends. The CDR3 reads CAWSVGPVGGEQFF. The CDR3 DNA reads as TGTGCCTGGAGTGTCGGACCAGTGGGGGGTGAGCAGTTCTTC.

The rearrangement joins TRBV3-1 to TRBJ1-2; D possibly corresponds to TRBD1 (6 bases). Trimming pared 4 bases from V and 8 bases from J, leaving 17 bases between. CDR1 and CDR2 (germline): LGHDT, YNNKEL (reference sequence). The CDR3 sequence is 14 residues long. The CDR3 sequence is CASSRGGAALGYTF. The CDR3 nucleotides read TGTGCCAGCAGCCGGGGGGGCGCCGCCTTGGGCTACACCTTC.

This clonotype appeared a few times. This sequence joins TRBV29-1 and TRBJ1-1; D unclear. Germline loops: CDR1 SQVTM, CDR2 ANQGSEA. This CDR3 spans 14 amino acids. Trimming took off 5 bases at V and 1 base at J, with 14 bases between the two ends. The CDR3 reads CSVRGLLQNTEAFF. The CDR3 nucleotides read TGCAGCGTTCGAGGGCTACTGCAGAACACTGAAGCTTTCTTT.

This clonotype came up a few times. The chain is built from TRBV12-3 or TRBV12-4 and TRBJ2-3; D is uncertain. Trimming removed 0 bases from V and 3 bases from J, with 13 bases in between. The CDR3 is 16 amino acids. The CDR3 reads CASSLALGLGTDTQYF. CDR3 DNA sequence: TGTGCCAGCAGTTTAGCGCTAGGGCTTGGGACAGATACGCAGTATTTT.

In DNA, the CDR3 is TGTGCCAGCAGCGTAGGAGGGGACACTAACTATGGCTACACCTTC. Protein product: CASSVGGDTNYGYTF. This chain joins TRBV9 and TRBJ1-2; the D gene is possibly TRBD1 (6 bases). Germline V gene lookup returns CDR1 SGDLS and CDR2 YYNGEE. This CDR3 comprises 15 residues. The V and J ends lost 0 bases and 0 bases respectively, with 9 bases between them.

V gene TRBV6-1 combines with J gene TRBJ2-5; D gene ambiguous. The germline CDR1 and CDR2 sequences are MNHNS and SASEGT. Trimming took off 6 bases at V and 1 base at J, with 12 bases between the two ends. This CDR3 contains 14 residues. The CDR3 protein is CASRPMWGQETQYF. The CDR3 DNA reads TGTGCCAGCAGACCCATGTGGGGCCAAGAGACCCAGTACTTC.

Comments on this clonotype: An end of the junction differs from the germline gene, which may be a read error. The V and J genes are TRBV5-1 and TRBJ2-1, with 9 positions matching TRBD2. CDR1 SGHRS and CDR2 YFSETQ come from the germline V gene. This CDR3 spans 15 amino acids. CDR3 in amino acids: CASSLAGGGRNGQFF. The CDR3 bases are TGCGCCAGCAGCTTAGCGGGAGGCGGACGCAATGGGCAGTTCTTC.

As regards this clonotype: A much larger clonotype is one base distant, so this may be a read error. The rearrangement uses TRBV4-2 and TRBJ2-1, with 8 bases that match TRBD1. The CDR3 sequence is 15 residues long. The germline V gene encodes CDR1 LGHNA and CDR2 YNFKEQ. CDR3: CANSQGQGGLNEQFF. In DNA, the CDR3 is TGTGCCAACAGCCAAGGACAGGGCGGGTTGAATGAGCAGTTCTTC.

This clonotype was detected only a few times. This chain connects TRBV6-1 to TRBJ2-1, with TRBD2 identical over 13 bases. This CDR3 is built from 14 residues. Trimming took 7 bases from V and 9 from J; bases not matched to a gene: 6. CDR1 is MNHNS and CDR2 is SASEGT in the germline V gene. For the CDR3, the DNA is TGTGCCAGCAATCGACTAGCGGGAGGTCTTGAGCAGTTCTTC. The encoded protein is CASNRLAGGLEQFF.

This chain links TRBV7-2 with TRBJ2-7; D is uncertain. The V and J ends lost 5 bases and 2 bases respectively, with 13 bases between them. This CDR3 spans 14 amino acids. Germline V gives CDR1 SGHTA, CDR2 FQGNSA. The CDR3 loop reads CASSDLVGPYEQYF. Written as DNA, the CDR3 is TGTGCCAGCAGCGACCTGGTCGGCCCCTACGAGCAGTACTTC.

V and J are TRBV7-9 and TRBJ1-2; 7 bases align to TRBD1. The CDR3 spans 14 residues. Germline trimming cut 7 bases from V and 4 bases from J; bases unmatched to any gene: 9. Germline assignment: CDR1 SEHNR and CDR2 FQNEAQ (reference sequence). This CDR3 reads CASNPTGEGYGYTF. The CDR3 DNA reads TGTGCCAGCAACCCAACAGGGGAGGGCTATGGCTACACCTTC.

With respect to this clonotype: At one of its ends the junction is not consistent with the germline gene, which may arise from a read error. This chain uses TRBV7-2 with TRBJ2-7, with 10 bases aligning to TRBD1. The CDR3 covers 16 residues. The V gene's germline CDR1 is SGHTA and CDR2 FQGNSA. CDR3 DNA: TGTGTCAGCAGCTTAGGGGGGACAGGGGTCTCCTACGAGCAGTACTTC. Encoded protein: CVSSLGGTGVSYEQYF.

This clonotype was seen more than once but under ten times. The chain carries TRBV9 and TRBJ2-7; D is perhaps TRBD1 (6 bases). The V gene lost 3 bases and the J gene lost 4 bases, with 14 bases spanning the gap. The germline V gene encodes CDR1 SGDLS and CDR2 YYNGEE. The CDR3 totals 14 residues. The CDR3 bases are TGTGCCAGCAGCGCTGGGGGACACCAATACGAGCAGTACTTC. Translating gives CASSAGGHQYEQYF.

The chain is built from TRBV5-1 and TRBJ2-1; 10 bases match TRBD1. V lost 5 bases and J lost 2; bases outside the gene matches: 4. CDR3 size: 15 residues. Germline values: CDR1 SGHRS, CDR2 YFSETQ. CDR3 bases: TGCGCCAGCAGGTTGACAGGGGGCACCTACAATGAGCAGTTCTTC. This gives the protein CASRLTGGTYNEQFF.

This clonotype was recorded only once. V usage is TRBV28 and J usage is TRBJ1-2, with TRBD1 matching 10 bases. Germline trimming cut 7 bases from V and 3 bases from J; bases unmatched to any gene: 5. The germline V gene has CDR1 MDHEN and CDR2 SYDVKM. This CDR3 spans 14 amino acids. The CDR3: CASTLGQGYYGYTF. CDR3 sequence (DNA): TGTGCCAGCACCCTGGGACAGGGGTACTATGGCTACACCTTC.

J is TRBJ1-1 and V is TRBV4-1; D is ambiguous. CDR3 length: 15 amino acids. The germline gives CDR1 MGHRA, CDR2 YSYEKL. Deletions cut 3 bases from V and 6 bases from J, with 17 bases between. CDR3 coding DNA: TGCGCCAGCAGCCACCTGATGCGGGGTGACGCTGAAGCTTTCTTT. It specifies CASSHLMRGDAEAFF.

This chain uses TRBV27 with TRBJ1-1, with 7 bases lining up with TRBD1. Germline loops: CDR1 MNHEY, CDR2 SMNVEV (reference sequence). Unmatched junction bases numbered 8, after V lost 4 bases and J lost 6 bases. The CDR3 length is 14 residues. The CDR3 protein is CASSWDSYSPEAFF. Written as DNA, the CDR3 is TGTGCCAGCAGTTGGGACAGTTACTCGCCTGAAGCTTTCTTT.